What follows are 13 T cell receptor beta chains derived from one specimen sequenced in a study of blood T cell repertoires in COVID-19. Assay used: immunoSEQ multiplex PCR; TCRdb lists only in-frame clones, some missing. Of some 120,000 clones listed, roughly 82% were seen once; the top ten hold around 5%. Specimen: peripheral blood. The receptors were sampled from a human donor in a cohort sampled during active COVID-19.

The rearrangement uses TRBV18 and TRBJ2-3, with TRBD1 matching 8 bases. The trim removed 6 bases at V and 4 bases at J, leaving 9 bases unmatched. Germline V lookup: CDR1 KGHSH, CDR2 LQKENI. This CDR3 is built from 15 residues. For the CDR3, the DNA is TGTGCCAGCTCGCACGACAGGGGAAGCGCAGATACGCAGTATTTT. This translates into CASSHDRGSADTQYF.

The chain links TRBV29-1 to TRBJ1-2; 7 bases are shared with TRBD1. The CDR3 sequence is 13 residues long. V trimming: 7 bases; J trimming: 5 bases; junction bases outside the gene matches: 10. Germline V gene sequence: CDR1 SQVTM, CDR2 ANQGSEA. CDR3 bases: TGCAGCGCTGCGACAGGGTTAACGTATGGCTACACCTTC. Its translation: CSAATGLTYGYTF. The entire variable domain, with the rest obtained from reference TRBV29-1 and TRBJ1-2, is as follows: SAVISQKPSRDICQRGTSLTIQCQVDSQVTMMFWYRQQPGQSLTLIATANQGSEATYESGFVIDKFPISRPNLTFSTLTVSNMSPEDSSIYLCSAATGLTYGYTFGSGTRLTVV.

V is TRBV19 and J is TRBJ2-1, with D possibly being TRBD2 (6 bases). The V end lost 3 bases, the J end lost 8 bases, and 20 bases lay between the germline ends. CDR3 length: 16 amino acids. CDR1 is LNHDA and CDR2 is SQIVND in the germline V gene (reference sequence). The CDR3 is CASSIIGSRAGYEQFF. The CDR3 nucleotides read TGTGCCAGTAGTATCATCGGGAGTCGTGCAGGCTATGAGCAGTTCTTC.

Only a few counts were recorded for this clone. This rearrangement joins TRBV28 to TRBJ2-1; 11 bases agree with TRBD2. The V and J ends lost 1 base and 1 base, in that order; junction bases with no gene match: 9. This CDR3 region has 19 residues. CDR1 MDHEN and CDR2 SYDVKM come from the germline V gene. The DNA of the CDR3 is TGTGCCAGCAGTTTATTGCTAGCGGGAGGAATCTGGTCCTACAATGAGCAGTTCTTC. Translation gives CASSLLLAGGIWSYNEQFF.

V is TRBV5-4 and J is TRBJ1-1; maybe TRBD1 (5 bases). This CDR3 has 13 residues. V gave up 3 bases and J gave up 4 bases, with 10 bases separating them. Germline lookup yields CDR1 SGHNT and CDR2 YYREEE (reference sequence). The CDR3 sequence: CASSSSDSTEAFF. The DNA for the CDR3 is TGTGCCAGCAGCTCTTCTGACAGCACTGAAGCTTTCTTT.

This clone was detected only once. The DNA of the CDR3 is TGTGCCAGCAGTTTTGGGAGACCCTACGAGCAGTACTTC. Encoded protein: CASSFGRPYEQYF. This chain links TRBV27 with TRBJ2-7; a weak D match, TRBD2 (5 bases). The CDR3 covers 13 residues. V lost 3 bases and J 2 bases, leaving 8 bases between the germline ends. Germline CDR1 reads MNHEY; CDR2 reads SMNVEV (reference sequence).

This chain joins TRBV7-8 and TRBJ2-4; 8 bases map to TRBD1. The germline gives CDR1 SGHVS, CDR2 FQNEAQ. This CDR3 is built from 14 residues. V dropped 3 bases and J dropped 8; count of bases not matched to a gene: 6. CDR3 region: CASSLDREEDIQYF. CDR3 coding DNA: TGTGCCAGCAGCTTGGACAGGGAAGAGGACATTCAGTACTTC.

The V call is TRBV6-4, the J call TRBJ1-2; D is unclear. The CDR3 sequence is 13 residues long. The V gene lost 0 bases and the J gene lost 4 bases, with 6 bases spanning the gap. Germline V CDR1 and CDR2: MRHNA, SNTAGT. CDR3 bases: TGTGCCAGCAGTGACTCGAACAGCTATGGCTACACCTTC. It yields the protein CASSDSNSYGYTF.

In this sample, this clone turned up once. The CDR3 region has the DNA TGTGCCAGCAGTGAATATAGGACAGGGAGGCACACCGGGGAGCTGTTTTTT. This gives the protein CASSEYRTGRHTGELFF. The chain has TRBV25-1 and TRBJ2-2, with 8 bases fitting TRBD1. V was pared by 0 bases and J by 3 bases, with 6 bases of the junction left unmatched. Germline CDR1 is MGHDK and CDR2 is SYGVNS. The CDR3 runs 17 residues.

J is TRBJ2-7 and V is TRBV15; a possible D gene is TRBD1 (5 bases). Trimming left V 5 bases short and J 7 bases short, with 21 bases between. Germline V CDR1 and CDR2: LNHNV, YYDKDF (reference sequence). This CDR3 is 15 amino acids long. In nucleotides, the CDR3 is TGTGCCACCAGCCCAGCAGGGCCAATACCCGGGGAGCAGTACTTC. It specifies CATSPAGPIPGEQYF.

This rearrangement joins TRBV25-1 to TRBJ1-6; the D gene is possibly TRBD1 (5 bases). The V end was cut by 3 bases, the J end by 13 bases, with 10 bases between. The length of the CDR3 is 12 residues. Germline lookup yields CDR1 MGHDK and CDR2 SYGVNS. The CDR3 protein is CASSDLGHPLHF. Here the CDR3 DNA reads TGTGCCAGCAGTGACCTAGGACATCCCCTCCACTTT.

The count of this clone is one. The chain uses TRBV11-2 and TRBJ1-3, with unresolved D. Germline V lookup: CDR1 SGHAT, CDR2 FQNNGV. The CDR3 contains 14 residues. V was trimmed by 2 bases and J by 2 bases, leaving 7 bases between them. CDR3 sequence (DNA): TGTGCCAGCAGCTTATCCCTTACTGGAAACACCATATATTTT. Amino acids: CASSLSLTGNTIYF.

The chain is built from TRBV12-5 and TRBJ2-3, with TRBD2 matching over 13 bases. Germline V lookup: CDR1 LGHNT, CDR2 FRNRAP. The CDR3 spans 16 residues. V lost 2 bases to trimming and J lost 4 bases; unmatched junction nucleotides: 3. In nucleotides, the CDR3 is TGTGCTAGTGGTTTGTCGACTAGCGGGAGGCCAGATACGCAGTATTTT. This sequence encodes CASGLSTSGRPDTQYF.